This T cell receptor beta chain was profiled in a study of metastatic and nonmetastatic thyroid tumors. Background on the study: Thyroid patients, malignant and benign, had repertoires compared across blood and tumor or nodule tissue. Study results and caveats: As reported, TCR beta diversity in blood and tumor was significantly higher in malignant thyroid tumors than in benign nodules.

This clone came up many times. As yet, its antigen is unknown. With 5 bases clipped from V and 3 bases from J, the junction kept 4 bases outside the gene matches. Germline-derived CDR1 and CDR2 are LNHNV and YYDKDF (reference sequence). The CDR3 runs to 13 residues. Authors' processing steps: It was from CDR3 differences across clinicopathological groups that a distant-metastasis classifier for papillary thyroid cancer was built. With MiXCR, TCRdb called clones anew from the PCR reads. None of the V and J calls come from the authors' own analysis; TCRdb made them. The table has approximately 79,000 clones, over 8.5% seen once. No patient had received any treatment before thyroid surgery.

The sequence was obtained from a female donor with papillary thyroid cancer or a benign thyroid nodule (not recorded which). Some clones in this sample may be carry-over from other donors' samples. Material: blood. The chain uses TRBV15 and TRBJ2-7; 7 nucleotides align to TRBD1. CDR3 in DNA: TGTGCCACCAGCCTTCGGGACAGCTACGAGCAGTACTTC. Translating gives CATSLRDSYEQYF.